This TCR beta chain was captured by sequencing in a study of regulatory T cells in long-lasting Graves disease. Time point of the sample: persistent/refractory GD, antithyroid drugs over 5 years with positive TRAb. Researchers made the TCR library from RNA that was extracted from PBMCs. The collection involved drawing 8 to 9 milliliters of peripheral blood into EDTA tubes. Study-wide results and limits: Accuracy was perhaps lowered by the small sample size. TCR diversity was lower in persistent than newly diagnosed Graves' disease.

The table lists this clonotype with many counts. Its antigen is unknown. Arm-PCR of CDR3 regions with iRepertoire HTBI primers generated TCR beta libraries. Each CDR3 protein is one row after TCRdb ran MiXCR on the multiplex PCR reads. The sample consists of fewer than 400,000 distinct CDR3 sequences, less than 25% of them appearing once. The sample here was peripheral blood mononuclear cells (PBMCs), taken when the disease was refractory, from a patient treated with antithyroid drugs. This TCR came from a female donor with Graves disease.

CDR3: CASSRTGVNEKLFF. The DNA of the CDR3 is TGTGCCAGCAGCCGGACAGGGGTTAATGAAAAACTGTTTTTT. The V call is TRBV3-1, the J call TRBJ1-4, with 9 bases that match TRBD1. CDR3 length equals 14 residues. The V gene end was trimmed by 4 bases and the J gene end by 4 bases; junction bases not matched to a gene: 1. Germline CDR1 reads LGHDT; CDR2 reads YNNKEL (reference sequence).